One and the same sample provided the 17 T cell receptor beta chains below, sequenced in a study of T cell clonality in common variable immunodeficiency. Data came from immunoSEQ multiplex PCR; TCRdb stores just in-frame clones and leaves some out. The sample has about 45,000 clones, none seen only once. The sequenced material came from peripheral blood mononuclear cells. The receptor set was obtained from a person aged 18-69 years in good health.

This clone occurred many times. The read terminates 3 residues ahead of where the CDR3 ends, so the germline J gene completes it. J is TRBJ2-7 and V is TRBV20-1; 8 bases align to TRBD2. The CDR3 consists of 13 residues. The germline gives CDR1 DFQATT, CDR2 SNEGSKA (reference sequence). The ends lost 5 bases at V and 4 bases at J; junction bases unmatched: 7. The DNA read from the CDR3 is TGCAGTGCTGTCATAGCGGGAAGGTACGAG. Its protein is CSAVIAGRYE. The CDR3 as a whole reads CSAVIAGRYEQYF.

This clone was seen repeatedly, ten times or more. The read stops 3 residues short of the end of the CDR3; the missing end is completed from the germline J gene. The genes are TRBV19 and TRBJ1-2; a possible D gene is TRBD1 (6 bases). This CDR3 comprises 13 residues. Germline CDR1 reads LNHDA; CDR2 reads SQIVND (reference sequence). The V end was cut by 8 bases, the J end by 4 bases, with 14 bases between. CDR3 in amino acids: CASSGQTLYGYTF. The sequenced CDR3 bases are TGTGCCAGTTCTGGACAGACACTCTATGGC. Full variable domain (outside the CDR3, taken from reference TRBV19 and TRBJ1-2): DGGITQSPKYLFRKEGQNVTLSCEQNLNHDAMYWYRQDPGQGLRLIYYSQIVNDFQKGDIAEGYSVSREKKESFPLTVTSAQKNPTAFYLCASSGQTLYGYTFGSGTRLTVV.

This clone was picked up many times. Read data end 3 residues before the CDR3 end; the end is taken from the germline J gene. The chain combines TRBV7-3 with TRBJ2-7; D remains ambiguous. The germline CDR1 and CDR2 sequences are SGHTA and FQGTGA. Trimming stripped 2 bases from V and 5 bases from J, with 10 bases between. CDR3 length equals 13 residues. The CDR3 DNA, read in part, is TGTGCCAGCAGCTTAGAATACGGTCACGAG. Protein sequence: CASSLEYGHE. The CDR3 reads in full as CASSLEYGHEQYF.

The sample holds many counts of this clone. Incomplete CDR3 DNA: TGTGCCCTACAGCCGGGGACTAGCGGGAGCACAGATACG. It codes for CALQPGTSGSTDT. The full CDR3 sequence reads CALQPGTSGSTDTQYF. The rearrangement joins TRBV30 to TRBJ2-3; 12 bases agree with TRBD2. The missing CDR3 end, 3 residues past where the read stops, is filled in from the germline J gene. V shed 8 bases, J shed 0 bases, and the junction held 9 bases outside the gene matches. Germline values: CDR1 GTSNPN, CDR2 SVGIG (reference sequence). This CDR3 comprises 16 residues.

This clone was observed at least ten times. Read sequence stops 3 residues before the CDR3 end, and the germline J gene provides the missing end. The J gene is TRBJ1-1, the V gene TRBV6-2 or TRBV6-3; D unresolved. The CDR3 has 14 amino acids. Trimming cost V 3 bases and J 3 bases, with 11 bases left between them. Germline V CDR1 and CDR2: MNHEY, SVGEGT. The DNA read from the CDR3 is TGTGCCAGCAGTTATTTTAATCCGGACACTGAA. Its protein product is CASSYFNPDTE. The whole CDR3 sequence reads CASSYFNPDTEAFF.

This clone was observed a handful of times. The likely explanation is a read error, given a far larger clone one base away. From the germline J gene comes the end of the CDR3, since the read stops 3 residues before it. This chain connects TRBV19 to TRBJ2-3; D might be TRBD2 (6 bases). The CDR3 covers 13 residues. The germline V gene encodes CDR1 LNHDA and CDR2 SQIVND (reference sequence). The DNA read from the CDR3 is TGTGCCAGTAGTAGCGGGAATCAAGAGACG. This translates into CASSSGNQET. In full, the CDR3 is CASSSGNQETQYF.

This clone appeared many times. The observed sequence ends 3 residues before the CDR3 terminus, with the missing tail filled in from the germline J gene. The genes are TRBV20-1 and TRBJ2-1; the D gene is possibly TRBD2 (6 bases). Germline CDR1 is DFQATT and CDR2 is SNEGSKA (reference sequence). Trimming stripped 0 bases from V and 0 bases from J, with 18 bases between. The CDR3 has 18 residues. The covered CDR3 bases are TGCAGTGCTAGAGATTGGGGGGAGGTCATGGGCTCCTACAATGAG. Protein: CSARDWGEVMGSYNE. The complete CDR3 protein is CSARDWGEVMGSYNEQFF.

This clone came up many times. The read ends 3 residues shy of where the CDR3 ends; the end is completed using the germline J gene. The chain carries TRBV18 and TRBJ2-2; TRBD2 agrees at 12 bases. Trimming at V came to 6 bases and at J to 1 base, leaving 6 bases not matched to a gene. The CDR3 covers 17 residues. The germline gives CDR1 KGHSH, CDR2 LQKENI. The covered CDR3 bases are TGTGCCAGCTCCCGACTAGCGGGGGCCATGAACACCGGGGAG. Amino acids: CASSRLAGAMNTGE. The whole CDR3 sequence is CASSRLAGAMNTGELFF.

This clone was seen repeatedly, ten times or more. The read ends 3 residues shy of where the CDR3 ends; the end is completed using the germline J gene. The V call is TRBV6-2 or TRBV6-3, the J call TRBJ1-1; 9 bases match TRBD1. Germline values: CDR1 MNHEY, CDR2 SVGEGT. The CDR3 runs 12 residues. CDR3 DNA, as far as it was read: TGTGCCAGCAGCCGGACAGGGGAACGA. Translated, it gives CASSRTGER. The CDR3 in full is CASSRTGERAFF.

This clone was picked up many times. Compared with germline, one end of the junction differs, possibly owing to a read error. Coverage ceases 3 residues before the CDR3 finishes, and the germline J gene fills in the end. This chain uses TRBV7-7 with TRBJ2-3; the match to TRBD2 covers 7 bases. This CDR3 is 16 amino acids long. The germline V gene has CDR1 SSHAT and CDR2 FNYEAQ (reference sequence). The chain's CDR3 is CASSLVAGASTDTQYF. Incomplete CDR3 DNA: TGTGCTAGCAGCTTAGTCGCGGGAGCTAGCACAGATACG.

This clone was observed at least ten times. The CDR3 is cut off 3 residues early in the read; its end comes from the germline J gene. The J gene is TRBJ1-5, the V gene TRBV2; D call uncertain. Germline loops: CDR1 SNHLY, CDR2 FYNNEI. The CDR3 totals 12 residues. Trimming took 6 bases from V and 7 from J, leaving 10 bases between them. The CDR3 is CASRKGGQPQHF. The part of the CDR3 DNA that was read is TGTGCCAGCAGGAAAGGCGGGCAGCCC. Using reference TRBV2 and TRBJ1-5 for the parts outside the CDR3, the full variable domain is EPEVTQTPSHQVTQMGQEVILRCVPISNHLYFYWYRQILGQKVEFLVSFYNNEISEKSEIFDDQFSVERPDGSNFTLKIRSTKLEDSAMYFCASRKGGQPQHFGDGTRLSIL.

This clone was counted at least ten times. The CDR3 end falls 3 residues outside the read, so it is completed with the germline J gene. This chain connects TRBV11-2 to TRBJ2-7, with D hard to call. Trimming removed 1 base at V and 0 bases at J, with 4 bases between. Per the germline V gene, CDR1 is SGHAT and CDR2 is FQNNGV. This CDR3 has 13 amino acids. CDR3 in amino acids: CASSLGSSYEQYF. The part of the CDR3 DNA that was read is TGTGCCAGCAGCTTAGGCAGCTCCTACGAG. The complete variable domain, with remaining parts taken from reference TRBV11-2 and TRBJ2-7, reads EAGVAQSPRYKIIEKRQSVAFWCNPISGHATLYWYQQILGQGPKLLIQFQNNGVVDDSQLPKDRFSAERLKGVDSTLKIQPAKLEDSAVYLCASSLGSSYEQYFGPGTRLTVT.

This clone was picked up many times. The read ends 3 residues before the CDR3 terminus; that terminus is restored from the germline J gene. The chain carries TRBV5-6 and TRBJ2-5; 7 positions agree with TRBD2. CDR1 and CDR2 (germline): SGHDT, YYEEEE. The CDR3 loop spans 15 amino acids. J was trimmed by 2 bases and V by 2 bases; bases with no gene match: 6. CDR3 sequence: CASSFGIGGQETQYF. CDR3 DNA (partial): TGTGCCAGCAGCTTTGGTATCGGGGGGCAAGAGACC. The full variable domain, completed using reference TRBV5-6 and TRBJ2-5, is DAGVTQSPTHLIKTRGQQVTLRCSPKSGHDTVSWYQQALGQGPQFIFQYYEEEERQRGNFPDRFSGHQFPNYSSELNVNALLLGDSALYLCASSFGIGGQETQYFGPGTRLLVL.

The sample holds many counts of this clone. CDR3 DNA (partial): TGTGCCAGCAGGGACAGAGAGATGAACACTGAA. It translates to CASRDREMNTE. The full CDR3 protein reads CASRDREMNTEAFF. The chain employs TRBV19 and TRBJ1-1, with 7 bases matching TRBD1. The CDR3 extends 3 residues past the end of the read, so its final part is completed from the germline J gene. Germline values: CDR1 LNHDA, CDR2 SQIVND (reference sequence). The length of the CDR3 is 14 residues. Unmatched junction bases numbered 7, after V lost 9 bases and J lost 0 bases. Combining the CDR3 with reference TRBV19 and TRBJ1-1 gives the whole variable domain DGGITQSPKYLFRKEGQNVTLSCEQNLNHDAMYWYRQDPGQGLRLIYYSQIVNDFQKGDIAEGYSVSREKKESFPLTVTSAQKNPTAFYLCASRDREMNTEAFFGQGTRLTVV.

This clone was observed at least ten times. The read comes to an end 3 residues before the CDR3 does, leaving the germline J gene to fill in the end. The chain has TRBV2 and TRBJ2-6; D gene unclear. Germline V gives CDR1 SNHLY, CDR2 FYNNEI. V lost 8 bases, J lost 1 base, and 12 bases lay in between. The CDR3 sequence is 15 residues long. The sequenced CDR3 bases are TGTGCCAGCGAGTCGGGTAGTTCTGGGGCCAACGTC. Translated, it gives CASESGSSGANV. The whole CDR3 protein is CASESGSSGANVLTF. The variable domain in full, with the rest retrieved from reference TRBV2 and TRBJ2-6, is EPEVTQTPSHQVTQMGQEVILRCVPISNHLYFYWYRQILGQKVEFLVSFYNNEISEKSEIFDDQFSVERPDGSNFTLKIRSTKLEDSAMYFCASESGSSGANVLTFGAGSRLTVL.

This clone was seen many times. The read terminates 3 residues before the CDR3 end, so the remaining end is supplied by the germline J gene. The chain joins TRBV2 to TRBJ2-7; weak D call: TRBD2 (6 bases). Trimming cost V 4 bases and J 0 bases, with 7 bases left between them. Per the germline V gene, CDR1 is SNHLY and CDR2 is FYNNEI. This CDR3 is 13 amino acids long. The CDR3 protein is CASSGDFSYEQYF. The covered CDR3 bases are TGTGCCAGCAGTGGGGACTTCTCCTACGAG.

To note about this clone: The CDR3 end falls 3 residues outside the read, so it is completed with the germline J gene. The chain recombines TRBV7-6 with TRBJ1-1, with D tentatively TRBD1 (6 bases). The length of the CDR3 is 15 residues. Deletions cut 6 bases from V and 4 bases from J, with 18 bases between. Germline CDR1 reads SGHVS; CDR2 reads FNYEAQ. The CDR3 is CASRSGHSPSTEAFF. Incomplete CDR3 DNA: TGTGCCAGCAGGTCGGGACATTCACCGAGCACTGAA.